This T cell receptor beta chain appears in the sequencing data of a study of blood T cell repertoires in COVID-19. The data were produced by immunoSEQ multiplex PCR, yet TCRdb's version contains in-frame clones alone and is incomplete. The data hold 37,000 or so clones, with under 90% observed a single time. Germline V gives CDR1 MNHEY, CDR2 SVGEGT. The CDR3 extends over 14 amino acids. V lost 4 bases and J lost 4; bases outside the gene matches: 2. Sequenced material: peripheral blood. This rearrangement joins TRBV6-2 or TRBV6-3 to TRBJ2-1; 9 nucleotides align to TRBD1. This TCR derives from a man aged 65 to 79 with acute or convalescent COVID-19. CDR3 nucleotide sequence: TGTGCCAGCAGTTCCGGGACAGGGTACAATGAGCAGTTCTTC. Protein sequence: CASSSGTGYNEQFF.